This T cell receptor beta chain is drawn from a study of radiotherapy plus CTLA-4 blockade in lung cancer. Assay used: immunoSEQ multiplex PCR; TCRdb lists only in-frame clones, some missing. This table has roughly 120,000 clones, 78% appearing once. This CDR3 is 14 amino acids long. The germline gives CDR1 SGHTA, CDR2 FQGNSA. Deletions cut 0 bases from V and 5 bases from J, with 10 bases between. The chain carries TRBV7-2 and TRBJ2-5; possible D gene TRBD2, 6 bases. This TCR was recovered from a human donor with non-small cell lung cancer who had a partial response to radiotherapy plus ipilimumab. Here the sequenced sample was peripheral blood, taken from a patient treated with radiotherapy plus ipilimumab. CDR3 sequence: CASSLAGGAETQYF. Here the CDR3 DNA reads TGTGCCAGCAGCTTAGCGGGAGGCGCGGAGACCCAGTACTTC.